This T cell receptor beta chain is from a study of T cells in Graves' hyperthyroidism and ophthalmopathy (dated by TCRdb to the late 2010s). As for the study more broadly: Peripheral blood samples were taken at the time of initial diagnosis, prior to any treatment. A discovery cohort of roughly 100 patients, roughly 45 with Graves' ophthalmopathy and more than 55 with stable Graves' hyperthyroidism, was used to find distinguishing TCR V-J signatures. Prospective prediction of ophthalmopathy was tested in an independent validation cohort of approximately 19 hyperthyroidism patients and some 17 patients who later progressed to ophthalmopathy. The approximately 98 discovery patients were randomly divided into training and test sets at a 7:3 ratio. The study also compared thyroid tissue and blood T-cell repertoires from 5 to 7 Graves' hyperthyroidism patients. Once sampling was done, hyperthyroidism patients were given methimazole at a starting dose of 30 mg daily, whereas ophthalmopathy patients were given high-dose intravenous methylprednisolone. The paper describes TCR Vbeta CDR3 sequencing of 140 or so peripheral blood samples, made up of roughly 45 ophthalmopathy patients, 70 to 75 hyperthyroidism patients and 17 progressor patients.

What the study reported, not specific to this receptor: Blood samples also contained most of the expanded thyroid clonotypes (frequency above 0.001), which suggests that blood repertoires may reflect thyroid immune responses. In cross-validation, a model built on a 13 V-J signature told ophthalmopathy apart from stable hyperthyroidism with 85% to 90% sensitivity and approximately 81% specificity, and in testing the same model reached 80%/75%. In validation, the model predicted progression to ophthalmopathy a median of about 6.5 months before onset, with about 67% sensitivity and roughly 73% specificity. Sample size was not statistically predetermined, and investigators were not blinded to group allocation.

TCR beta CDR3 regions were amplified from RNA transcripts. A first-round RT-PCR of the TCR CDR3 used the HTBI primer set with the Qiagen OneStep RT-PCR kit. Libraries were constructed in a second round of multiplex PCR, after which size selection and purification were performed. Sequencing of the libraries was done on an Illumina HiSeq2000 using paired-end 100 bp reads. As for how the authors treated the data: Raw data were processed with SOAPnuke, discarding reads with adapters, uncalled bases, mean Phred below 15, or no exact constant-primer or identifier match. COPE v1.2.5 was used to merge the high-quality paired reads, and each unique nucleotide sequence was defined as a clonotype. MiTCR v1.1 was used to align clonotypes to the IMGT TRBV, TRBD and TRBJ reference segments. The analysis included only V-J combinations with a frequency above 0.0001, which together covered around 99% of the repertoires. A TCS score was defined as the ratio of F50 (clonal expansion) to E x V (chaos), with BLOSUM62-based TCRdist applied between CDR3 peptides within each V-J. Welch's t-statistics and random forest reduced 500 to 550 V-J features to 13, which were used in a naive Bayes classifier (R e1071). TCRdb redid the processing of the public reads, applying fastp at Q25 and MiXCR, and retained in-frame beta chains. Each entry is one CDR3 protein sequence, shown with its most common DNA and genes. The V and J calls and clone size come from TCRdb's table, not from the authors' own analysis. The sample data list 500,000 or so distinct CDR3 sequences, and 15% to 20% of these were observed just once. The ten largest clonotypes hold under 20% of the sample.

Ophthalmopathy patients had moderately to severely active disease, with a Clinical Activity Score of 3 or more, a NOSPECS grade of 4 or more, and a disease duration of less than 3 months. Exclusion was applied to patients with uncontrolled infections, other autoimmune diseases, pregnancy or lactation. Diagnoses were established on the basis of clinical symptoms, serum thyroxine and TRAb, thyroid ultrasound, and orbital computed tomography. Ficoll-Paque density gradient centrifugation was used to isolate PBMCs from around 10 ml of fresh peripheral blood. Total RNA was extracted with Trizol reagent, and quality was checked on an Agilent 2100 Bioanalyzer. Worth noting for this clonotype: The antigen it recognizes is unknown. No base quality values were provided; no much bigger clone lies one nucleotide off.

The specimen was blood. This sequence was found in a woman younger than 30 with Graves' ophthalmopathy.

At the DNA level, the sequence is TGCAGTGCTAGAAGACTAGCGGGGGGGCATGAGCAGTTCTTC. It translates to CSARRLAGGHEQFF. The rearranged chain carries TRBV20-1 and TRBJ2-1; 14 bases in between match TRBD2. V has 2 bases trimmed and J has 8 bases trimmed; junction bases matching no gene number 2. There are 14 amino acids in the CDR3, from cysteine to phenylalanine inclusive. Solely the CDR3 DNA is kept, with 42 bases framed from the first base. The germline V gene (reference sequence) provides CDR1 DFQATT and CDR2 SNEGSKA.